A single sample is the source of the 9 T cell receptor beta chains below, sequenced in a study of spatial heterogeneity in lung cancer. Described time point: sample taken at primary tumor resection. The input material, whole RNA from tumor, nontumor lung or frozen PBMC, was sequenced unsorted. TCRdb re-called the 5' RACE reads with MiXCR, one entry per CDR3 protein. The data hold tens of thousands of distinct CDR3 sequences, with about 4.9% observed a single time. The starting material was PBMCs, obtained at surgery. The receptor set was obtained from a male donor with early-stage non-small cell lung cancer.

This clonotype has only a few counts. This rearrangement joins TRBV6-5 to TRBJ1-2; 7 bases align to TRBD1. The CDR3 sequence is 13 residues long. CDR1 and CDR2 (germline): MNHEY, SVGAGI. The V and J ends lost 8 bases and 9 bases, in that order; junction bases with no gene match: 12. In nucleotides, the CDR3 is TGTGCCAGCCAGGGACAGCCCCATTGGAGCTACACCTTC. This encodes CASQGQPHWSYTF.

Many counts were recorded for this clonotype. This chain joins TRBV5-6 and TRBJ1-4; D not resolved. Germline assignment: CDR1 SGHDT and CDR2 YYEEEE. V lost 4 bases and J lost 8, with 15 bases in between. CDR3 size: 14 residues. CDR3 sequence reads: CASSPSRKGEKLFF. The CDR3, as DNA: TGTGCCAGCAGCCCCTCACGAAAAGGGGAAAAACTGTTTTTT.

This clonotype was recorded many times. The J gene is TRBJ2-1, the V gene TRBV7-2; D uncertain. Germline V lookup: CDR1 SGHTA, CDR2 FQGNSA. The CDR3 extends over 13 amino acids. V was clipped by 7 bases and J by 8 bases, with 15 bases between them. Here the CDR3 reads CASTPSPWDEQFF. The CDR3 DNA reads as TGTGCCAGCACTCCTTCCCCCTGGGATGAGCAGTTCTTC.

There are many counts of this clonotype. The chain couples TRBV6-5 to TRBJ2-7; D gene unclear. Looked up from germline, CDR1 is MNHEY and CDR2 is SVGAGI. V was shortened by 5 bases and J by 5 bases, with 16 bases between the two germline ends. This CDR3 contains 14 residues. The CDR3 loop is CASSPGPIYNEQYF. In DNA form, the CDR3 reads TGTGCCAGCAGTCCCGGGCCCATTTACAACGAGCAGTACTTC.

Many counts were recorded for this clonotype. The chain uses TRBV6-6 and TRBJ2-7; D is undetermined. CDR1 is MNHNY, CDR2 SVGAGI, per germline (reference sequence). V lost 5 bases and J 2 bases, leaving 13 bases between the germline ends. The CDR3 has 14 residues. CDR3 nucleotides: TGTGCCAGCAGTAAGGAAGGGCCGGCCTACGAGCAGTACTTC. This translates into CASSKEGPAYEQYF.

At least ten counts were recorded for this clonotype. The chain carries TRBV20-1 and TRBJ1-3; D is ambiguous. Germline V gene sequence: CDR1 DFQATT, CDR2 SNEGSKA (reference sequence). CDR3 length: 13 residues. The V end was cut by 1 base, the J end by 4 bases, with 8 bases between. In DNA form, the CDR3 reads TGCAGTGCTAGAGGGGGTGACGGAAACACCATATATTTT. As protein: CSARGGDGNTIYF.

This clonotype was found many times. The genes are TRBV9 and TRBJ2-2; D is unresolved. Germline-derived CDR1 and CDR2 are SGDLS and YYNGEE. The CDR3 totals 14 residues. V lost 0 bases and J 2 bases, leaving 5 bases between the germline ends. CDR3 in amino acids: CASSVAPNTGELFF. The CDR3 bases are TGTGCCAGCAGCGTAGCCCCTAACACCGGGGAGCTGTTTTTT.

This clonotype was seen at least ten times. This chain connects TRBV9 to TRBJ2-7; D is unresolved. The CDR3 is 11 residues long. Trimming removed 4 bases from V and 6 bases from J, with 8 bases in between. The germline V gene encodes CDR1 SGDLS and CDR2 YYNGEE. The CDR3 loop reads CASSSPGEQYF. CDR3 DNA: TGTGCCAGCAGCTCTCCCGGCGAGCAGTACTTC.

This clonotype has ten or more counts. This chain joins TRBV9 and TRBJ2-5; TRBD2 is a possible D gene (6 bases). V was trimmed by 0 bases and J by 2 bases, leaving 20 bases between them. This CDR3 is 18 amino acids long. From germline, CDR1 is SGDLS and CDR2 YYNGEE. The CDR3 DNA follows: TGTGCCAGCAGCGTAGAATCCGGGACTTTTCTGGGGCAAGAGACCCAGTACTTC. Protein sequence: CASSVESGTFLGQETQYF.